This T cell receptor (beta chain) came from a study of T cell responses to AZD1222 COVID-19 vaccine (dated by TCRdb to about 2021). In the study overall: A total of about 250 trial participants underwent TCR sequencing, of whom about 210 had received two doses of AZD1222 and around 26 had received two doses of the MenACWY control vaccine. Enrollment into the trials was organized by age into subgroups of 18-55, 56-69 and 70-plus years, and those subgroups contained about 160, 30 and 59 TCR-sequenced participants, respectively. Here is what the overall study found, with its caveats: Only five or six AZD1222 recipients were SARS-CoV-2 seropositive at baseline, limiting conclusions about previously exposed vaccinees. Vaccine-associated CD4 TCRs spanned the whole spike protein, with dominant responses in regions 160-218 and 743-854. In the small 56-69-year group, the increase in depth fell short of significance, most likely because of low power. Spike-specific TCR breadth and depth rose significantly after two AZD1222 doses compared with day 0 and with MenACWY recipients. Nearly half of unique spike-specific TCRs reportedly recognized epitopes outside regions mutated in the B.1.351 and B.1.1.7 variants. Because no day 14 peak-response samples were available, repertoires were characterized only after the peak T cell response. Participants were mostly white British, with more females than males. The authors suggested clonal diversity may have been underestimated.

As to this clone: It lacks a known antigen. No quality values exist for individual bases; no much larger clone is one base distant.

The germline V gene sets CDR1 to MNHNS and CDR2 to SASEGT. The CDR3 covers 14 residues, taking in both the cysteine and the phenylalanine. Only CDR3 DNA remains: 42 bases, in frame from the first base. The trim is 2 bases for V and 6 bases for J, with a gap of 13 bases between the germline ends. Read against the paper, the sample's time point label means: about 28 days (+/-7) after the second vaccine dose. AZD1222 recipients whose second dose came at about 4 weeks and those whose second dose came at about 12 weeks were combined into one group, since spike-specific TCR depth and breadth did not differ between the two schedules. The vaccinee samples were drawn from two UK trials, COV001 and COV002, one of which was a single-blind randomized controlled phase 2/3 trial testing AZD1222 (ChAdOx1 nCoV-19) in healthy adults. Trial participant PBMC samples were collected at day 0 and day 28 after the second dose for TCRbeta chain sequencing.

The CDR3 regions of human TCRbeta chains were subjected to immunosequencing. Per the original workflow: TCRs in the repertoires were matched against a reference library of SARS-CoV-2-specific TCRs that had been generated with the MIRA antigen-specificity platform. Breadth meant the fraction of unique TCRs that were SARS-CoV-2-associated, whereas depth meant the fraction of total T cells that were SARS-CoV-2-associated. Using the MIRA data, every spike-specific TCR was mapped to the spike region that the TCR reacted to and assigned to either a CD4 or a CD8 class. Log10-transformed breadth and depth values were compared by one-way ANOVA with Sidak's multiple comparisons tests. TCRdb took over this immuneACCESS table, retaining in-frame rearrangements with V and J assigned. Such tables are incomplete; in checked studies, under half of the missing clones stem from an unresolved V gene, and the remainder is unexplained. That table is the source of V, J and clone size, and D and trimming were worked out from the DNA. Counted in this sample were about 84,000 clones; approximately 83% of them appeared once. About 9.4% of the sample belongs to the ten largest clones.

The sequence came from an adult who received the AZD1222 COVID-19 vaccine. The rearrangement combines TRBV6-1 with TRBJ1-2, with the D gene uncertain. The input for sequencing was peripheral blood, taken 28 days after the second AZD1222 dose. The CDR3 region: CASSESSLLNGYTF. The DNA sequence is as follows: TGTGCCAGCAGTGAATCGTCTCTGTTAAATGGCTACACCTTC.